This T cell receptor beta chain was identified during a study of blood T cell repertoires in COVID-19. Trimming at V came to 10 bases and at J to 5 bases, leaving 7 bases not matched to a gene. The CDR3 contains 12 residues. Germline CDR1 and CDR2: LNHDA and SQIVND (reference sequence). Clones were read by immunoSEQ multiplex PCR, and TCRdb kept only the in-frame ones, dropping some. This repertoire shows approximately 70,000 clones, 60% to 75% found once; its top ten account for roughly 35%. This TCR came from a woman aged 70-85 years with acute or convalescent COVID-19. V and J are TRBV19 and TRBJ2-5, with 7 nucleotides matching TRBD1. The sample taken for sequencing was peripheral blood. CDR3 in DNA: TGTGCCACCGAGGGGGCCGGGGAGACCCAGTACTTC. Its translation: CATEGAGETQYF.